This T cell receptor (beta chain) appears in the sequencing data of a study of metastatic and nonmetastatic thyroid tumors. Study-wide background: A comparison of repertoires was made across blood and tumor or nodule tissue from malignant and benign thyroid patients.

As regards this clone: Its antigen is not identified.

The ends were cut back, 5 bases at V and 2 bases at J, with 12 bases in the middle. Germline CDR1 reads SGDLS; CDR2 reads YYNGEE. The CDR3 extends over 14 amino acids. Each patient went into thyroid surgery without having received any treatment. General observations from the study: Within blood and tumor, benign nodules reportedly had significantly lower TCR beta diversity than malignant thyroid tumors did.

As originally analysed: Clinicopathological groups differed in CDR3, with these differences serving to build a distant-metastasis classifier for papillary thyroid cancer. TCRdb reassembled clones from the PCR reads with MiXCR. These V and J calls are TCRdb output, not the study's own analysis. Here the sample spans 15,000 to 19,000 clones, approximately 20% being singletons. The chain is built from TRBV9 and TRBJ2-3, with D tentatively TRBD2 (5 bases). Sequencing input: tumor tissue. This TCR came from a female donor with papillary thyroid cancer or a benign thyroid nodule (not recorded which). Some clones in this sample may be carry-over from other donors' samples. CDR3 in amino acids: CASSVSGNTDTQYF. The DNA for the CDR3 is TGTGCCAGCAGTGTGAGCGGAAACACAGATACGCAGTATTTT. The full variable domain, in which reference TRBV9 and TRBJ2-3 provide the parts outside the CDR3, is DSGVTQTPKHLITATGQRVTLRCSPRSGDLSVYWYQQSLDQGLQFLIQYYNGEERAKGNILERFSAQQFPDLHSELNLSSLELGDSALYFCASSVSGNTDTQYFGPGTRLTVL.